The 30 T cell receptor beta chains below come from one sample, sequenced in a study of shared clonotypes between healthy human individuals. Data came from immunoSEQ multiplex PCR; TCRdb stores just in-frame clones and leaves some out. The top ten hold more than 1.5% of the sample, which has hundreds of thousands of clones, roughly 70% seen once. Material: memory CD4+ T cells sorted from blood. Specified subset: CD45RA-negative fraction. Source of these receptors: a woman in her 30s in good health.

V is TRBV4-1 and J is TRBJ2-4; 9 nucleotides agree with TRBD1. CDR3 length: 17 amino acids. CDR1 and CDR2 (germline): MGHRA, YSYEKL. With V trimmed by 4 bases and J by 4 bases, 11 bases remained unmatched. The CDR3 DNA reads TGCGCCAGCAGCCCTGGAATAATTGGGACAGGGAAAAACATTCAGTACTTC. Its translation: CASSPGIIGTGKNIQYF.

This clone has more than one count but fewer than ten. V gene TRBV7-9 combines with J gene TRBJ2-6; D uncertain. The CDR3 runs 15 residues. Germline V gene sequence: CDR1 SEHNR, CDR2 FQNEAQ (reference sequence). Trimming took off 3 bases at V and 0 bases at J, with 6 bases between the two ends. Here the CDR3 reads CASSLATSGANVLTF. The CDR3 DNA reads TGTGCCAGCAGCTTGGCAACCTCTGGGGCCAACGTCCTGACTTTC.

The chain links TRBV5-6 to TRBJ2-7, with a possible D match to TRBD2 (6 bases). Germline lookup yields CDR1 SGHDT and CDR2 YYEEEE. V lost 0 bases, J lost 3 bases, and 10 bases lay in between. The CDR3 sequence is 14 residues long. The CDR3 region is CASSLGLGIYEQYF. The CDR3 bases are TGTGCCAGCAGCTTGGGACTAGGGATCTACGAGCAGTACTTC.

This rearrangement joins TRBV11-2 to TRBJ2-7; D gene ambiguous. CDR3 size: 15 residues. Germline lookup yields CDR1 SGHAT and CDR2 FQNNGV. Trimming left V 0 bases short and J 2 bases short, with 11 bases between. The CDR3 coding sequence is TGTGCCAGCAGCTTAGAGCAGGTCACCACCTACGAGCAGTACTTC. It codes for CASSLEQVTTYEQYF.

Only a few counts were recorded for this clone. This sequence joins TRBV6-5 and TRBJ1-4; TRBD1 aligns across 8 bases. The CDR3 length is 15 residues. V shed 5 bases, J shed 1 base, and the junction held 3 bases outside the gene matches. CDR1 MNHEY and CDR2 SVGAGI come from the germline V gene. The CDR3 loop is CASSGTGGTNEKLFF. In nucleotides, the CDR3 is TGTGCCAGCAGTGGAACAGGGGGAACTAATGAAAAACTGTTTTTT.

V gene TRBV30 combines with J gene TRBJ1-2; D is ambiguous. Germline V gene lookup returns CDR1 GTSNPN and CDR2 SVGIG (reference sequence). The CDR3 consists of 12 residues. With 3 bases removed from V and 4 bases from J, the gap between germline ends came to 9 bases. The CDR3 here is CAWRTVIYGYTF. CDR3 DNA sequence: TGTGCCTGGAGAACAGTAATCTATGGCTACACCTTC.

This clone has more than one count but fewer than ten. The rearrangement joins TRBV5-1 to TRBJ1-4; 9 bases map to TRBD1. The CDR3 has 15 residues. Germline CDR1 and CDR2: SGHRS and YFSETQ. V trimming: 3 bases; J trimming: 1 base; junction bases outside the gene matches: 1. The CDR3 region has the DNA TGCGCCAGCAGCTGGGGACAGGGAACTAATGAAAAACTGTTTTTT. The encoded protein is CASSWGQGTNEKLFF.

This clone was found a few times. The CDR3 region has the DNA TGTGCCACCAGCAGAGAGGGTCAAGTCGCGGGAGATATCAATGAGCAGTTCTTC. It specifies CATSREGQVAGDINEQFF. This chain connects TRBV15 to TRBJ2-1, with 7 bases lining up with TRBD2. J was trimmed by 6 bases and V by 0 bases; bases with no gene match: 14. This CDR3 is built from 18 residues. CDR1 and CDR2 (germline): LNHNV, YYDKDF (reference sequence). Drawing the rest from reference TRBV15 and TRBJ2-1, the complete variable domain is DAMVIQNPRYQVTQFGKPVTLSCSQTLNHNVMYWYQQKSSQAPKLLFHYYDKDFNNEADTPDNFQSRRPNTSFCFLDIRSPGLGDTAMYLCATSREGQVAGDINEQFFGPGTRLTVL.

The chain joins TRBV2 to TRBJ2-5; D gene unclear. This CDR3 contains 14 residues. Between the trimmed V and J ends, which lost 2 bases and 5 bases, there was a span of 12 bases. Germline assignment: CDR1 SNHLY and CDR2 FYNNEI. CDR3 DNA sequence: TGTGCCAGCAGTGAAAGTAGTTTAGGGGAGACCCAGTACTTC. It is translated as CASSESSLGETQYF.

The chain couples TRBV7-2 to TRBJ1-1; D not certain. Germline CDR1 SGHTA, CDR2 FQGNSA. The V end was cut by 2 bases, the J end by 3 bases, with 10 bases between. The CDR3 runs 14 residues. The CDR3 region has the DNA TGTGCCAGCAGCTTACTCCCGGCGTACACTGAAGCTTTCTTT. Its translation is CASSLLPAYTEAFF.

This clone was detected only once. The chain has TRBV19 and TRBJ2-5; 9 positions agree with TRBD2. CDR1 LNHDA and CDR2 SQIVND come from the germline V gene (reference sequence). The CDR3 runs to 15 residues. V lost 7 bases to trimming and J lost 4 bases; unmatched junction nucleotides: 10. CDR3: CASTPLAGDGETQYF. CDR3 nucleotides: TGTGCCAGTACCCCTTTAGCGGGAGACGGAGAGACCCAGTACTTC.

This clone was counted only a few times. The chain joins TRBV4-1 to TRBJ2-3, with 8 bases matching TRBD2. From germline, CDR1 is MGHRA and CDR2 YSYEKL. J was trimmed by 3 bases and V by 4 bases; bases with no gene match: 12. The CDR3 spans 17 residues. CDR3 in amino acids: CASSLTGAGGGTDTQYF. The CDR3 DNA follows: TGCGCCAGCAGCCTGACGGGGGCGGGAGGAGGAACAGATACGCAGTATTTT.

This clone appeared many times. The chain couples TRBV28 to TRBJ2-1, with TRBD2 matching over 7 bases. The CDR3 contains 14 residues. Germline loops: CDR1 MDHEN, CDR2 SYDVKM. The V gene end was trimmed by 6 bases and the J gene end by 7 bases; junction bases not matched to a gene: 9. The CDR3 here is CASRPPGTKNEQFF. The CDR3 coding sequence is TGTGCCAGCAGGCCACCCGGGACTAAGAATGAGCAGTTCTTC.

The CDR3 DNA is TGTGCCAGCAGCCCCGGGGCCCCTCTGCCCCAGCATTTT. Amino acids: CASSPGAPLPQHF. The chain couples TRBV7-8 to TRBJ1-5; the D gene is possibly TRBD1 (5 bases). CDR1 is SGHVS, CDR2 FQNEAQ, per germline. V lost 5 bases and J 9 bases, leaving 14 bases between the germline ends. This CDR3 contains 13 residues.

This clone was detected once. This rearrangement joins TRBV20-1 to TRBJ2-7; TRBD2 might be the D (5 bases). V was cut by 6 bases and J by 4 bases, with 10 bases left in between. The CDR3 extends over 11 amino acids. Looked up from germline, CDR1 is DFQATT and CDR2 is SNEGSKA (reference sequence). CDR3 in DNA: TGCAGTGCAACCCGGGGTTACGAGCAGTACTTC. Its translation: CSATRGYEQYF.

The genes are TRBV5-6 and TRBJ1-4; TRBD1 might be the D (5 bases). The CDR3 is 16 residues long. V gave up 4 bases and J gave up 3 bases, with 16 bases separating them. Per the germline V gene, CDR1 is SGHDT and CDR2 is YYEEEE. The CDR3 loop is CASSAPGIGANEKLFF. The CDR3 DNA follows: TGTGCCAGCAGCGCGCCAGGGATAGGTGCTAATGAAAAACTGTTTTTT. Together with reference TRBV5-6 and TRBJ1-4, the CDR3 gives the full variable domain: DAGVTQSPTHLIKTRGQQVTLRCSPKSGHDTVSWYQQALGQGPQFIFQYYEEEERQRGNFPDRFSGHQFPNYSSELNVNALLLGDSALYLCASSAPGIGANEKLFFGSGTQLSVL.

DNA of the CDR3: TGTGCCAGTGGTGACAGGCATAGCAATCAGCCCCAGCATTTT. This encodes CASGDRHSNQPQHF. This chain connects TRBV19 to TRBJ1-5; tentative D call: TRBD1 (6 bases). The V end was cut by 8 bases, the J end by 0 bases, with 11 bases between. The CDR3 length is 14 residues. The germline V gene has CDR1 LNHDA and CDR2 SQIVND (reference sequence).

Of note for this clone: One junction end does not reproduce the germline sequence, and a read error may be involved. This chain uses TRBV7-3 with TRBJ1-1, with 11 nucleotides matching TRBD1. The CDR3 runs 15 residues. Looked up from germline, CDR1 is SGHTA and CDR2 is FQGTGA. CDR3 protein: CASSLTGTGGTEAFF. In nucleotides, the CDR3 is TGTGCCAGCAGCCTAACCGGGACAGGGGGCACTGAAGCTTTCTTT.

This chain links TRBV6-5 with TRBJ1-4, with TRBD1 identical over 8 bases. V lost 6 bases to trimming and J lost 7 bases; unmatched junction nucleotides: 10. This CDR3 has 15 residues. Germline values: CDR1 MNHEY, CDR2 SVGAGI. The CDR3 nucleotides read TGTGCCAGCAGGCGGACAGGGTATTTAGGTGAAAAACTGTTTTTT. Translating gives CASRRTGYLGEKLFF.

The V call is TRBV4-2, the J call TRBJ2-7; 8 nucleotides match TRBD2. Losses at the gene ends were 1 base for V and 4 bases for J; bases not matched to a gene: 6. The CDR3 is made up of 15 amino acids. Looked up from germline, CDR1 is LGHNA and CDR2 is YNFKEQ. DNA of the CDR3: TGTGCCAGCAGCCAAGCCTCCGGGACTAGGTACGAGCAGTACTTC. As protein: CASSQASGTRYEQYF.

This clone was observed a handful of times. CDR3 residues: CASSPTGGSDFF. The DNA of the CDR3 is TGTGCCAGCTCACCGACAGGGGGGAGCGATTTCTTT. The V gene is TRBV18, the J gene TRBJ1-1; TRBD1 matches 9 bases. V shed 3 bases, J shed 13 bases, and the junction held 6 bases outside the gene matches. The germline CDR1 and CDR2 sequences are KGHSH and LQKENI. This CDR3 has 12 amino acids.

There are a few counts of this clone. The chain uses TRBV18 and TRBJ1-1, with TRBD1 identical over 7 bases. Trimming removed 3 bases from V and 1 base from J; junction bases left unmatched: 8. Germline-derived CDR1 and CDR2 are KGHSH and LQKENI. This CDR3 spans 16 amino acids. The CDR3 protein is CASSPMNRGANTEAFF. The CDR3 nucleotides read TGTGCCAGCTCACCCATGAACAGGGGTGCGAACACTGAAGCTTTCTTT.

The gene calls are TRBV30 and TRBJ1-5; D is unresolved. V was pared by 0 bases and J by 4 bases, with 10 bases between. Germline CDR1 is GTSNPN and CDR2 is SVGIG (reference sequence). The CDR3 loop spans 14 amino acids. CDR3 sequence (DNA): TGTGCCTGGAGTGTGCTAGAGACTAATCAGCCCCAGCATTTT. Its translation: CAWSVLETNQPQHF.

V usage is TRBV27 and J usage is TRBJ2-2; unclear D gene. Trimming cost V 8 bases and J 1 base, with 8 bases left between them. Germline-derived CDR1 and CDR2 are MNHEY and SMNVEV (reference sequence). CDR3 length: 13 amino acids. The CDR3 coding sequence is TGTGCCAGCGCCCAAGTGAACACCGGGGAGCTGTTTTTT. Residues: CASAQVNTGELFF.

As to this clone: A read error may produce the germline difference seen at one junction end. The CDR3 DNA reads TGTGCCAGCTCACCCCCGGTGATTGTCAGCCCGATCCCCTTC. This sequence encodes CASSPPVIVSPIPF. This chain uses TRBV18 with TRBJ1-2; D is uncertain. Per germline, CDR1 KGHSH and CDR2 LQKENI. The CDR3 has 14 amino acids. The complete variable domain, with remaining parts taken from reference TRBV18 and TRBJ1-2, reads NAGVMQNPRHLVRRRGQEARLRCSPMKGHSHVYWYRQLPEEGLKFMVYLQKENIIDESGMPKERFSAEFPKEGPSILRIQQVVRGDSAAYFCASSPPVIVSPIPFGSGTRLTVV.

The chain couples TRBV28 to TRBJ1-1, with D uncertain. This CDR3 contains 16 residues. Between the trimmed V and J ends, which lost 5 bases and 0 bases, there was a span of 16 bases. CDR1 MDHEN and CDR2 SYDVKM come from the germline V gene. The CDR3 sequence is CASSPVLGGMNTEAFF. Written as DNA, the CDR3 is TGTGCCAGCAGTCCAGTCTTGGGCGGCATGAACACTGAAGCTTTCTTT.

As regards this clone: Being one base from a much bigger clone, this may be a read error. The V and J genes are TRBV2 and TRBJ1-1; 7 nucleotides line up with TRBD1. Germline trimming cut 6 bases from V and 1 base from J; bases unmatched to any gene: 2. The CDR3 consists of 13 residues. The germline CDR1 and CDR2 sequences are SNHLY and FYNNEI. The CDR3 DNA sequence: TGTGCCAGCAGAGGACAGGAGAACACTGAAGCTTTCTTT. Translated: CASRGQENTEAFF.

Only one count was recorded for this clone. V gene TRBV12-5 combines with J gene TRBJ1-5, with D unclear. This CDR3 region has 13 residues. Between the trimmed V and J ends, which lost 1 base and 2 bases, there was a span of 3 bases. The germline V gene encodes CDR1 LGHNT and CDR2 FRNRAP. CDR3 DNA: TGTGCTAGTGGTTTGGATGGCAATCAGCCCCAGCATTTT. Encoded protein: CASGLDGNQPQHF.

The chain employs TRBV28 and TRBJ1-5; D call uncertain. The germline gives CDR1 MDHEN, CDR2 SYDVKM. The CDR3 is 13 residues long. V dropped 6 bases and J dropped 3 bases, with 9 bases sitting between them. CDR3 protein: CASRPGSNQPQHF. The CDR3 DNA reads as TGTGCCAGCAGACCAGGTTCCAATCAGCCCCAGCATTTT. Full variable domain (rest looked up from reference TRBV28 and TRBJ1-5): DVKVTQSSRYLVKRTGEKVFLECVQDMDHENMFWYRQDPGLGLRLIYFSYDVKMKEKGDIPEGYSVSREKKERFSLILESASTNQTSMYLCASRPGSNQPQHFGDGTRLSIL.

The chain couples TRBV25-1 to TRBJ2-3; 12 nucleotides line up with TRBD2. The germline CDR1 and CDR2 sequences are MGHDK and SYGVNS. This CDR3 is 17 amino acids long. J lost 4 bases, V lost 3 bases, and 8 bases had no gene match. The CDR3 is CASSDERTSGNADTQYF. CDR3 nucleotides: TGTGCCAGCAGTGATGAACGGACTAGCGGGAACGCAGATACGCAGTATTTT. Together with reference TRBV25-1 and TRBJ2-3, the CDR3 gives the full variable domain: EADIYQTPRYLVIGTGKKITLECSQTMGHDKMYWYQQDPGMELHLIHYSYGVNSTEKGDLSSESTVSRIRTEHFPLTLESARPSHTSQYLCASSDERTSGNADTQYFGPGTRLTVL.